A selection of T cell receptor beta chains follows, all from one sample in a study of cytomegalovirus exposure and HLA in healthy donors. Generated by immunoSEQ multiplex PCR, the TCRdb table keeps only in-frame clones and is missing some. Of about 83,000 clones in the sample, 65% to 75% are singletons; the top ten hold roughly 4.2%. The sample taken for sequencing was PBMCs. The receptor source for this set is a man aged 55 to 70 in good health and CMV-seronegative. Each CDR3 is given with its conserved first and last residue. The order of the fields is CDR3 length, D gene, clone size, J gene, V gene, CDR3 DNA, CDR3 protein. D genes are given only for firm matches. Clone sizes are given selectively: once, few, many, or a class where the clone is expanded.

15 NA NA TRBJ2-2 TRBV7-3 TGTGCCAGCAGCAAAGGGGGACAGAACACCGGGGAGCTGTTTTTT CASSKGGQNTGELFF
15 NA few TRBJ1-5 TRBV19 TGTGCCAGTAGTATAGGCCCCGGGGGTAATCAGCCCCAGCATTTT CASSIGPGGNQPQHF
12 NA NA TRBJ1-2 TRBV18 TGTGCCAGCTCCGAACAGGACTATGGCTACACCTTC CASSEQDYGYTF
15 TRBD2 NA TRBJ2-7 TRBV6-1 TGTGCCAGCAGACCAAAGCGGGGGAGCTCCTACGAGCAGTACTTC CASRPKRGSSYEQYF
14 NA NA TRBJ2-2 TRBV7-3 TGTGCCAGCAGCCCTAAGAAGAACACCGGGGAGCTGTTTTTT CASSPKKNTGELFF
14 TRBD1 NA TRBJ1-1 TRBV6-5 TGTGCCAGCAGGACGGGACAGAGGAACACTGAAGCTTTCTTT CASRTGQRNTEAFF
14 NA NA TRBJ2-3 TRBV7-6 TGTGCCAGCAGCATCCTAGGGGCAGCAGATACGCAGTATTTT CASSILGAADTQYF
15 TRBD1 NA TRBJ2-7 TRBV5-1 TGCGCCAGCAGCCCCCGGACAGGGGGCTCCTACGAGCAGTACTTC CASSPRTGGSYEQYF
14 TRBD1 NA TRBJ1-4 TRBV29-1 TGCAGCGTTCTGGACAGGGCAACTAATGAAAAACTGTTTTTT CSVLDRATNEKLFF
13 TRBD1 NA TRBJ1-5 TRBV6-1 TGTGCCAGCAGCCTCACAGGGGGACAGCCCCAGCATTTT CASSLTGGQPQHF
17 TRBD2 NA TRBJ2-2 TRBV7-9 TGTTCCAGCAGCAATACCGGGACTAGCGGGAACACCGGGGAGCTGTTTTTT CSSSNTGTSGNTGELFF
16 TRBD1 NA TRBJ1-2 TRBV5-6 TGTGCCAGCAGCTTGTCCTACAGGGGTTCCGGCTATGGCTACACCTTC CASSLSYRGSGYGYTF
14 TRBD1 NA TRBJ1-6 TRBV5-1 TGCGCCAGCAGCTCGGACAGGGGGCTTTCACCCCTCCACTTT CASSSDRGLSPLHF
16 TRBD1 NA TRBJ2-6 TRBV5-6 TGTGCCAGCAGCACGGGACAGGGCTATGGGGCCAACGTCCTGACTTTC CASSTGQGYGANVLTF
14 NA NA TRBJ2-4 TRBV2 TGTGCCAGCAGTGGGTCACAGGGAATTAACATTCAGTACTTC CASSGSQGINIQYF
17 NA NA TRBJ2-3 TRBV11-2 TGTGCCAGCAGCTTAAGGGGGGGCACGAGTACCACAGATACGCAGTATTTT CASSLRGGTSTTDTQYF
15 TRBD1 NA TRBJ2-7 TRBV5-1 TGCGCCAGCAGCTTCGATCCGGGACAGGGTTACGAGCAGTACTTC CASSFDPGQGYEQYF
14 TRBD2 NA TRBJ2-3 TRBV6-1 TGTGCCAGCAGGCGGGTAGCGGGGGCGGATACGCAGTATTTT CASRRVAGADTQYF
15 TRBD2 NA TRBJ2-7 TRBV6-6 TGTGCCAGCAGAGGAGGGAGCGGGGGCTCCTACGAGCAGTACTTC CASRGGSGGSYEQYF
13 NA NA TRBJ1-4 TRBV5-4 TGTGCCAGCAGCTTGGACAGGGACGAAAAACTGTTTTTT CASSLDRDEKLFF
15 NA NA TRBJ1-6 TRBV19 TGTGCCAGTAGTATCCAGGCCCCCCATGATTCACCCCTCCACTTT CASSIQAPHDSPLHF
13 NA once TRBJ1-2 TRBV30 TGTGCCTGGAGAGCCACAGGGAGTAATGGCTACACCTTC CAWRATGSNGYTF
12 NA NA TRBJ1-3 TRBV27 TGTGCCAGCAGGGGGCCCGGAAACACCATATATTTT CASRGPGNTIYF
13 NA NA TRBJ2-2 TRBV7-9 TGTTCCAGCAGCTTCGGGAACACCGGGGAGCTGTTTTTT CSSSFGNTGELFF
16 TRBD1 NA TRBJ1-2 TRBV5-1 TGCGCCAGCAGCTTGTTTGGGACAGACGACCCCTATGGCTACACCTTC CASSLFGTDDPYGYTF
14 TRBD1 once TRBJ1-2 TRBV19 TGTGCCAGTAGTGTACAGGGGAAGGACTATGGCTACACCTTC CASSVQGKDYGYTF
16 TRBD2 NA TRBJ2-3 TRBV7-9 TGTGCCAGCAGCTTAGAGCAGCGGGGGCCTCTGGATACGCAGTATTTT CASSLEQRGPLDTQYF
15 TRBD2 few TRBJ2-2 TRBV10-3 TGTGCCATCAGTACCGACGGGGGGGACGCCGGGGAGCTGTTTTTT CAISTDGGDAGELFF
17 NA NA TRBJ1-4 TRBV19 TGTGCCAGTAGTCGTTCTAGGGGTTTTGCAACTAATGAAAAACTGTTTTTT CASSRSRGFATNEKLFF
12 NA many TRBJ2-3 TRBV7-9 TGTTCCAGCACTTTCCCCGGGGATACGCAGTATTTT CSSTFPGDTQYF
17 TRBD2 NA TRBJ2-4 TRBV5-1 TGCGCCAGCAGCCCCCGGACTAGCGGGGGAACAGCGGACATTCAGTACTTC CASSPRTSGGTADIQYF
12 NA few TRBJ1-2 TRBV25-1 TGTGCCAGCAGTCCACAGGGAATTGGCTACACCTTC CASSPQGIGYTF
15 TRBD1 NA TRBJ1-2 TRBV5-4 TGTGCCAGCAGCTTGGCCGGGACAGGGACGTATGGCTACACCTTC CASSLAGTGTYGYTF
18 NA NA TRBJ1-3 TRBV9 TGTGCCAGCAGCGTAAACCCCCCAGGCGAGAGCTCTGGAAACACCATATATTTT CASSVNPPGESSGNTIYF
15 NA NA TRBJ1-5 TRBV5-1 TGCGCCAGCAGCTTGGAAGGGAGGAGCAATCAGCCCCAGCATTTT CASSLEGRSNQPQHF
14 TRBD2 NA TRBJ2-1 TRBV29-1 TGCAGCGTCGATCGGGACTACTCCTACAATGAGCAGTTCTTC CSVDRDYSYNEQFF
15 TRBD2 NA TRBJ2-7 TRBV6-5 TGTGCCAGCAGTCCTGGACTAGCGAGCTCCTACGAGCAGTACTTC CASSPGLASSYEQYF
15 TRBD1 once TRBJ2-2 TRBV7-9 TGTTCCAGCAGTTTGACAGGGGGGAACACCGGGGAGCTGTTTTTT CSSSLTGGNTGELFF
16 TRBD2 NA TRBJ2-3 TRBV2 TGTGCCAGCAGTGTAGGTAGCGGGGGACACACAGATACGCAGTATTTT CASSVGSGGHTDTQYF
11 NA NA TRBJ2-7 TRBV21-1 TGTGCAGGGGGATTGATATACGAGCAGTACTTC CAGGLIYEQYF
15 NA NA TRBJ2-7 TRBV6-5 TGTGCCAGCAGTTTCCCTACTGGTCCCTACGCGGAGCAGTACTTC CASSFPTGPYAEQYF
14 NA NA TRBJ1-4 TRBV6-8 TGTGCCAGCAGTTACCCGTTGACCGGGGAAAAACTGTTTTTT CASSYPLTGEKLFF
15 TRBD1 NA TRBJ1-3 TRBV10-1 TGCGCCAGCAGCGAACAGGGGGCTTCGGGAAACACCATATATTTT CASSEQGASGNTIYF
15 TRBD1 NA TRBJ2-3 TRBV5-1 TGCGCCAGCAGCCCGCCCGGGACAGGCACAGATACGCAGTATTTT CASSPPGTGTDTQYF
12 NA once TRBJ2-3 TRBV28 TGTGCCAGCAGTTCCCAAACAGATACGCAGTATTTT CASSSQTDTQYF
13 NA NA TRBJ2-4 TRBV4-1 TGCGCCAGCGGCAACAGAGAAATGAACATTCAGTACTTC CASGNREMNIQYF
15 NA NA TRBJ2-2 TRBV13 TGTGCCAGCAGCTTAGACAGGGAGAACACCGGGGAGCTGTTTTTT CASSLDRENTGELFF
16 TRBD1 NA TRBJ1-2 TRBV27 TGTGCCAGCAGTTTATCTAGACAGGGTGGGCTCTATGGCTACACCTTC CASSLSRQGGLYGYTF
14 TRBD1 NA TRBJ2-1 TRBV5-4 TGTGCCAGCAGCTTACAGGGGGGTTACAATGAGCAGTTCTTC CASSLQGGYNEQFF
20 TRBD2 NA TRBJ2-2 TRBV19 TGTGCCAGTAGTGTATTAGTCTCAGCGGGGGGGCCTCGTTCCAGCGGGGAGCTGTTTTTT CASSVLVSAGGPRSSGELFF
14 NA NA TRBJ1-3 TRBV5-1 TGCGCCAGCAGCTTGGATCAGGGAGGAAACACCATATATTTT CASSLDQGGNTIYF
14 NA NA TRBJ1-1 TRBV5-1 TGCGCCAGCAGCCCCGGTCCTACGCACACTGAAGCTTTCTTT CASSPGPTHTEAFF
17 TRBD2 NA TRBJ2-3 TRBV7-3 TGTGCCAGCAGCTTAAAGGCTAGCGGGGGACTCGGAGATACGCAGTATTTT CASSLKASGGLGDTQYF
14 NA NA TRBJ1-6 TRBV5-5 TGTGCCAGCAGCGCGGGACGGGGTAATTCACCCCTCCACTTT CASSAGRGNSPLHF